The 27 T cell receptor beta chains listed next were all sequenced from one sample in a study of naive and memory T cell subsets. Findings and limits, study-wide: A few larger clonotypes appeared in naive repertoires, especially CD8, possibly memory cells re-expressing CD45RA.

Their antigens remain unidentified. Both TRBC1 and TRBC2 were covered by a beta constant-region primer of two equimolar oligonucleotides. Ligated cDNA was amplified by four rounds of PCR with nested alpha and beta constant-region primers and SP2. TCRdb re-called the UMI-ligation and nested PCR reads through MiXCR, storing one row per CDR3 protein. The sample lists roughly 83,000 distinct CDR3 sequences, over 9% seen once, with just over 0.13% in the top ten. The sequenced sample was naive CD4+ T cells from blood. These receptors came from a human donor in good health.

Ten or more counts support this clonotype. The chain carries TRBV7-2 and TRBJ2-1, with D possibly matching TRBD1 (5 bases). The CDR3 is 19 residues long. CDR1 and CDR2 (germline): SGHTA, FQGNSA. Trimming removed 5 bases at V and 1 base at J, with 24 bases between. The CDR3 reads CASSLYLVSRAGSYNEQFF. The CDR3 DNA sequence: TGTGCCAGCAGCCTATACCTAGTGTCCAGGGCAGGTTCCTACAATGAGCAGTTCTTC.

This clonotype was seen repeatedly, ten times or more. The chain links TRBV7-2 to TRBJ2-6; no clear D gene. This CDR3 is built from 14 residues. The germline gives CDR1 SGHTA, CDR2 FQGNSA. Trimming stripped 3 bases from V and 3 bases from J, with 6 bases between. In DNA, the CDR3 is TGTGCCAGCAGCTTCGGCGGTGGGGCCAACGTCCTGACTTTC. It is translated as CASSFGGGANVLTF.

V is TRBV10-3 and J is TRBJ2-4; a weak D match, TRBD2 (6 bases). Germline loops: CDR1 ENHRY, CDR2 SYGVKD. This CDR3 contains 14 residues. Trimming removed 5 bases from V and 9 bases from J, with 17 bases in between. The CDR3 protein is CAISTVPPGGIQYF. The CDR3 coding sequence is TGTGCCATCAGTACCGTCCCCCCCGGGGGCATTCAGTACTTC.

V gene TRBV15 combines with J gene TRBJ1-5; D perhaps matches TRBD1 (6 bases). Germline V gene lookup returns CDR1 LNHNV and CDR2 YYDKDF (reference sequence). V dropped 0 bases and J dropped 16 bases, with 16 bases sitting between them. The CDR3 covers 13 residues. The CDR3 bases are TGTGCCACCAGCAGAGATCTAGGGGGAGGTCTTCATTTT. Translating it yields CATSRDLGGGLHF.

At least ten counts were recorded for this clonotype. The V gene is TRBV20-1, the J gene TRBJ2-7; 9 nucleotides line up with TRBD2. The V segment lost 7 bases and the J segment 6 bases; nucleotides outside the gene matches: 7. Germline assignment: CDR1 DFQATT and CDR2 SNEGSKA (reference sequence). This CDR3 is 12 amino acids long. CDR3 DNA: TGCAGTGGTACGGGACTAGCATCCGAGCAGTACTTC. Translation gives CSGTGLASEQYF.

This clonotype has a count of ten or more. The chain uses TRBV5-1 and TRBJ2-4, with 8 bases aligning to TRBD2. CDR1 is SGHRS and CDR2 is YFSETQ in the germline V gene. The CDR3 has 15 residues. The V gene end was trimmed by 1 base and the J gene end by 1 base; junction bases not matched to a gene: 1. Written as DNA, the CDR3 is TGCGCCAGCAGCTTGCCTAGCGGGGCCAAAAACATTCAGTACTTC. Its translation is CASSLPSGAKNIQYF.

The chain uses TRBV20-1 and TRBJ1-1, with D unresolved. V dropped 2 bases and J dropped 0 bases, with 16 bases sitting between them. Germline-derived CDR1 and CDR2 are DFQATT and SNEGSKA (reference sequence). There are 16 residues in the CDR3. DNA of the CDR3: TGCAGTGCTAGACACTACCAAGGACGGATGAACACTGAAGCTTTCTTT. It is translated as CSARHYQGRMNTEAFF.

The chain has TRBV6-1 and TRBJ2-3; D is unclear. Per the germline V gene, CDR1 is MNHNS and CDR2 is SASEGT. V was cut by 5 bases and J by 2 bases, with 5 bases left in between. The CDR3 has 12 residues. The CDR3: CASSKNTDTQYF. The DNA for the CDR3 is TGTGCCAGCAGTAAGAACACAGATACGCAGTATTTT.

This clonotype occurred a few times. The V gene is TRBV2, the J gene TRBJ1-5; D unresolved. Trimming pared 5 bases from V and 2 bases from J, leaving 19 bases between. The CDR3 covers 17 residues. Germline values: CDR1 SNHLY, CDR2 FYNNEI. The CDR3, as DNA: TGTGCCAGCAGTCAACACTCGAGGCGGTGGGGCAATCAGCCCCAGCATTTT. Translation gives CASSQHSRRWGNQPQHF.

The rearrangement joins TRBV6-2 or TRBV6-3 to TRBJ1-6; 9 bases line up with TRBD1. This CDR3 has 15 residues. CDR1 and CDR2 (germline): MNHEY, SVGEGT. V shed 7 bases, J shed 8 bases, and the junction held 9 bases outside the gene matches. CDR3 in amino acids: CASTQPGQGYSPLHF. The DNA for the CDR3 is TGTGCCAGCACCCAGCCCGGACAGGGGTATTCACCCCTCCACTTT.

The chain recombines TRBV12-5 with TRBJ2-1; 8 bases are a match to TRBD2. V was pared by 5 bases and J by 15 bases, with 12 bases of the junction left unmatched. Germline CDR1 is LGHNT and CDR2 is FRNRAP. The CDR3 spans 13 residues. The DNA of the CDR3 is TGTGCTAGTGGTCCGGGGGGGAGCGGGTCGTTGTTCTTC. Its protein is CASGPGGSGSLFF.

V is TRBV5-8 and J is TRBJ2-1; TRBD2 might be the D (5 bases). The CDR3 is made up of 14 amino acids. Looked up from germline, CDR1 is SGHTS and CDR2 is YDEGEE. V gave up 1 base and J gave up 2 bases, with 7 bases separating them. This CDR3 is CASSLSGPYNEQFF. The CDR3 DNA is TGTGCCAGCAGCTTGAGCGGACCCTACAATGAGCAGTTCTTC.

This clonotype was seen repeatedly, ten times or more. This rearrangement joins TRBV29-1 to TRBJ2-5; D ambiguous. There are 13 residues in the CDR3. Between the trimmed V and J ends, which lost 2 bases and 7 bases, there was a span of 14 bases. CDR1 is SQVTM, CDR2 ANQGSEA, per germline. CDR3 in amino acids: CSVEKPGPRTQYF. For the CDR3, the DNA is TGCAGCGTTGAAAAACCAGGCCCAAGGACCCAGTACTTC.

This clonotype showed up just a few times. The J gene is TRBJ2-7, the V gene TRBV4-3, with 12 positions matching TRBD2. Germline V gene sequence: CDR1 LGHNA, CDR2 YSLEER. CDR3 length: 17 amino acids. Trimming removed 0 bases from V and 2 bases from J; junction bases left unmatched: 5. The CDR3 protein is CASSQEFSSGGAYEQYF. The CDR3 region has the DNA TGCGCCAGCAGCCAAGAGTTTTCTAGCGGGGGGGCCTACGAGCAGTACTTC.

This clonotype was seen more than once but under ten times. This chain joins TRBV14 and TRBJ2-3, with 9 positions matching TRBD1. V gave up 4 bases and J gave up 1 base; unmatched junction bases: 9. The CDR3 has 17 residues. Germline CDR1 reads SGHDN; CDR2 reads FVKESK. This CDR3 is CASSPPRGTGRTDTQYF. Written as DNA, the CDR3 is TGTGCCAGCAGCCCTCCTCGCGGGACAGGGCGCACAGATACGCAGTATTTT.

This clonotype came up a few times. The rearrangement links TRBV20-1 to TRBJ1-6; D is unresolved. The CDR3 extends over 20 amino acids. CDR1 and CDR2 from the germline V gene are DFQATT and SNEGSKA (reference sequence). Trimming cost V 0 bases and J 0 bases, with 21 bases left between them. CDR3 bases: TGCAGTGCTAGAGATCCCTCAGCGTGGGAACAATACTCCTATAATTCACCCCTCCACTTT. Amino acids: CSARDPSAWEQYSYNSPLHF.

This chain uses TRBV20-1 with TRBJ2-1; a weak D match, TRBD2 (6 bases). The V and J ends lost 3 bases and 0 bases respectively, with 12 bases between them. Germline V gene lookup returns CDR1 DFQATT and CDR2 SNEGSKA (reference sequence). The CDR3 has 15 amino acids. The CDR3 DNA sequence: TGCAGTGCTAGCCGGGGGAGCAGCTCCTACAATGAGCAGTTCTTC. Amino acid sequence: CSASRGSSSYNEQFF.

This clonotype was seen a few times. This chain connects TRBV12-3 or TRBV12-4 to TRBJ2-1; the D gene could be TRBD1 or TRBD2 (5 bases each). CDR3 length: 17 residues. Trimming shortened V by 3 bases and J by 0 bases, and 15 bases separated the two germline ends. The CDR3 region has the DNA TGTGCCAGCAGTTTTGACCCGGGACGGGGCTCCTACAATGAGCAGTTCTTC. Its protein product is CASSFDPGRGSYNEQFF.

This chain connects TRBV29-1 to TRBJ1-5; D may be TRBD1 (5 bases). Germline CDR1 and CDR2: SQVTM and ANQGSEA. Trimming took 0 bases from V and 11 from J, leaving 11 bases between them. The CDR3 totals 12 residues. Written as DNA, the CDR3 is TGCAGCGTTGAAGAAGTAGGGGAAGCCCAGCATTTT. Protein product: CSVEEVGEAQHF.

This clonotype was detected ten times or more. The V and J genes are TRBV7-2 and TRBJ2-3; D gene uncertain. This CDR3 is 13 amino acids long. The ends were cut back, 8 bases at V and 2 bases at J, with 11 bases in the middle. CDR1 is SGHTA, CDR2 FQGNSA, per germline. Here the CDR3 reads CASGQYTTDTQYF. Here the CDR3 DNA reads TGTGCCAGCGGCCAATACACCACAGATACGCAGTATTTT.

This clonotype has a count of ten or more. This rearrangement joins TRBV29-1 to TRBJ2-7, with a tentative D call TRBD2 (5 bases). This CDR3 has 11 residues. Germline values: CDR1 SQVTM, CDR2 ANQGSEA. V lost 7 bases and J lost 3, with 10 bases in between. In nucleotides, the CDR3 is TGCAGCGCCGGGGAAGTCTACGAGCAGTACTTC. Translation: CSAGEVYEQYF.

The V call is TRBV12-3 or TRBV12-4, the J call TRBJ1-4; 10 nucleotides align to TRBD1. CDR3 length: 14 amino acids. V trimming: 4 bases; J trimming: 6 bases; junction bases outside the gene matches: 2. Written as DNA, the CDR3 is TGTGCCAGCAGTTCGGGACAGGGGCATGAAAAACTGTTTTTT. Protein product: CASSSGQGHEKLFF.

This sequence joins TRBV20-1 and TRBJ2-1, with 8 bases fitting TRBD1. The CDR3 sequence is 15 residues long. V gave up 5 bases and J gave up 3 bases; unmatched junction bases: 9. Per germline, CDR1 DFQATT and CDR2 SNEGSKA (reference sequence). CDR3 in amino acids: CSAQSGTGFYNEQFF. The CDR3 DNA is TGCAGTGCTCAATCCGGGACAGGCTTCTACAATGAGCAGTTCTTC.

This clonotype occurred a few times. The CDR3 nucleotides are TGCAGTGCTAGAGATGACACCAGGGAGGGCAATCAGCCCCAGCATTTT. It codes for CSARDDTREGNQPQHF. The V and J genes are TRBV20-1 and TRBJ1-5, with D possibly TRBD1 on 5 matching bases. V dropped 0 bases and J dropped 2 bases, with 14 bases sitting between them. The germline gives CDR1 DFQATT, CDR2 SNEGSKA (reference sequence). The CDR3 contains 16 residues.

This clonotype occurred a few times. This rearrangement joins TRBV4-2 to TRBJ1-2; no clear D. The CDR3 consists of 14 residues. V was cut by 5 bases and J by 5 bases, with 15 bases left in between. CDR1 is LGHNA and CDR2 is YNFKEQ in the germline V gene. CDR3 in DNA: TGTGCCAGCAGCAAATTCGGTGATCCTTATGGCTACACCTTC. It translates to CASSKFGDPYGYTF.

This clonotype was counted only a few times. The chain joins TRBV28 to TRBJ2-5; 8 nucleotides match TRBD2. The CDR3 length is 16 residues. Germline V lookup: CDR1 MDHEN, CDR2 SYDVKM. V shed 8 bases, J shed 2 bases, and the junction held 13 bases outside the gene matches. The chain's CDR3 is CASLPGGLAGQETQYF. The CDR3 coding sequence is TGTGCCAGCTTACCAGGTGGACTAGCAGGGCAAGAGACCCAGTACTTC.

In its sample, this clonotype was seen many times. The chain has TRBV12-3 or TRBV12-4 and TRBJ1-1, with D perhaps TRBD1 (5 bases). CDR3 length: 12 amino acids. Trimming took off 5 bases at V and 7 bases at J, with 11 bases between the two ends. Here the CDR3 reads CASSAREGEAFF. In DNA form, the CDR3 reads TGTGCCAGCAGTGCCAGGGAGGGTGAAGCTTTCTTT.